This T cell receptor (beta chain) was recovered during a study of T cell responses to AZD1222 COVID-19 vaccine. Study-wide points: Clonal diversity may have been underestimated in mostly white British donors. Repertoires were collected only later (after the peak T cell response had occurred).

TCRdb's table, derived via immunoSEQ multiplex PCR, lists solely in-frame clones and lacks some. The profile covers some 120,000 clones, with about nine tenths appearing a single time and 18% taken by the ten largest. The germline CDR1 and CDR2 sequences are MNHEY and SVGEGT. V was clipped by 2 bases and J by 5 bases; unmatched bases: 5. This CDR3 has 15 residues. Worth noting for this clone: What it binds is not known.

This receptor was obtained from an adult in good health. The sequences come from peripheral blood, collected on day 0 of MenACWY control vaccination. This sequence joins TRBV6-2 or TRBV6-3 and TRBJ2-7, with TRBD2 matching over 11 bases. CDR3 region: CASSYQLAGAHEQYF. The CDR3 nucleotides are TGTGCCAGCAGTTACCAACTAGCGGGAGCCCACGAGCAGTACTTC.